This T cell receptor (beta chain) was identified in a study of glioma-infiltrating T cells. V lost 1 base and J 8 bases, leaving 24 bases between the germline ends. Germline V gene data show CDR1 as MNHEY and CDR2 as SVGEGT. The CDR3 sequence is 18 residues long. A remark on this clonotype: Its antigen is as yet unknown.

The iRepertoire nested amplicon-rescue multiplex PCR amplified TCR alpha and beta CDR3s from RNA. For one-step reverse transcription and amplification, 100-400 ng of tissue mRNA or PBMC total RNA was used. A single record per CDR3 protein comes from TCRdb applying MiXCR to the multiplex PCR reads. This sample carries about 140,000 distinct CDR3 sequences, about two fifths of them seen once, and the ten largest clones take around 20%. Points from the study as a whole: Very few CDR3 sequences were shared between tissue and blood. Gliomas, especially low-grade, showed above-expected tissue-blood divergence; non-neoplastic patients showed below.

The chain uses TRBV6-2 or TRBV6-3 and TRBJ2-1, with D possibly being TRBD1 (6 bases). Sequences were obtained from glioma tissue, nonneoplastic brain tissue, or PBMCs (not recorded which). The TCR originated in a human donor with low-grade glioma or glioblastoma, undergoing nonglioma brain surgery, or in good health (not recorded which). The CDR3 nucleotides read TGTGCCAGCAGTTACTTCTTCGAGGCAGGGGATCATCAGGATGAGCAGTTCTTC. Protein sequence: CASSYFFEAGDHQDEQFF.